Listed below are T cell receptor beta chains from one sample, sequenced in a study of metastatic and nonmetastatic thyroid tumors. TCRdb redid the clone calls on the PCR reads using MiXCR. In the table there are about 50,000 clones, 4% to 5% of which are singletons. The sequenced sample consisted of blood. Source of these receptors: a female donor with papillary thyroid cancer or a benign thyroid nodule (not recorded which). Some clones in this sample may be carry-over from other donors' samples. Both conserved end residues are part of each CDR3. Fields, in order: D gene, V gene, CDR3 length, clone size, J gene, CDR3 protein, CDR3 DNA. D genes are given only for firm matches. The listing skips clone size in some rows; elsewhere it reads once, few, many or a size class.

>TRBD1|TRBV6-4|16|many|TRBJ2-1
CASSDTGDRGVNEQFF
TGTGCCAGCAGTGACACAGGGGACAGGGGCGTCAATGAGCAGTTCTTC
>TRBD1|TRBV6-1|16|many|TRBJ1-3
CASRPSYSGGGNTIYF
TGTGCCAGCAGACCCTCGTATTCAGGGGGGGGAAACACCATATATTTT
>NA|TRBV6-9|15|few|TRBJ1-5
CASSYPTGYNQPQHF
TGTGCCAGCAGTTACCCTACAGGGTACAATCAGCCCCAGCATTTT
>TRBD2|TRBV5-5|16|NA|TRBJ2-1
CASSCSGTSGRCEQFF
TGTGCCAGCAGCTGCTCCGGGACTAGCGGGAGGTGTGAGCAGTTCTTC
>NA|TRBV10-3|14|many|TRBJ2-5
CAISESGLQETQYF
TGTGCCATCAGTGAGTCGGGACTTCAAGAGACCCAGTACTTC
>NA|TRBV28|13|NA|TRBJ1-2
CASRGGDGLGYTF
TGTGCCAGCAGGGGTGGGGACGGGCTGGGCTACACCTTC
>TRBD2|TRBV6-4|15|many|TRBJ2-1
CASSALAGSYNEQFF
TGTGCCAGCAGTGCGCTAGCGGGCTCCTACAATGAGCAGTTCTTC
>NA|TRBV4-1|15|many|TRBJ1-2
CASSPPRTSNYGYTF
TGCGCCAGCAGCCCCCCAAGGACTTCTAACTATGGCTACACCTTC
>TRBD2|TRBV7-3|13|many|TRBJ2-1
CASTLGSGSEQFF
TGTGCCAGCACCCTGGGTAGCGGGAGTGAGCAGTTCTTC
>NA|TRBV6-4|13|large|TRBJ2-3
CASSDRGTDTQYF
TGTGCCAGCAGTGACAGGGGCACAGATACGCAGTATTTT
>NA|TRBV19|15|few|TRBJ2-6
CASSLAASGANVLTF
TGTGCCAGTAGTTTAGCGGCCTCTGGGGCCAACGTCCTGACTTTC
>TRBD1|TRBV11-1|17|many|TRBJ1-2
CASSPNFRDRESRGYTF
TGTGCCAGCAGCCCCAACTTCCGGGACAGGGAATCTCGTGGCTACACCTTC
>TRBD1|TRBV18|14|NA|TRBJ2-1
CASSPDRQKDEQFF
TGTGCCAGCTCACCGGACAGGCAGAAGGATGAGCAGTTCTTC
>NA|TRBV20-1|11|few|TRBJ2-1
CSASHYNEQFF
TGCAGTGCTAGTCACTACAATGAGCAGTTCTTC
>TRBD1|TRBV11-2|13|few|TRBJ1-2
CASSPAGGYGYTF
TGTGCCAGCAGTCCGGCAGGGGGCTATGGCTACACCTTC
>NA|TRBV29-1|13|many|TRBJ1-2
CSVVKGQDYGYTF
TGCAGCGTTGTTAAGGGGCAGGACTATGGCTACACCTTC
>NA|TRBV27|13|few|TRBJ2-7
CASRGGLSYDQYF
TGTGCCAGCAGGGGGGGACTGTCCTACGATCAGTACTTC
>TRBD2|TRBV20-1|15|NA|TRBJ2-3
CSATLGAGGPDTQYF
TGCAGTGCTACCCTGGGAGCGGGAGGGCCAGATACGCAGTATTTT
>TRBD1|TRBV2|12|NA|TRBJ1-1
CASRGDSFEAFF
TGTGCCAGCAGGGGGGACAGCTTTGAAGCTTTCTTT
>TRBD2|TRBV7-6|16|few|TRBJ2-1
CASSLFFGTSGNEQLF
TGTGCCAGCAGCTTGTTCTTCGGGACTAGCGGCAATGAGCAGCTCTTC
>NA|TRBV19|14|NA|TRBJ1-2
CASSTTGTNYGYTF
TGTGCCAGTAGTACTACAGGGACTAACTATGGCTACACCTTC
>TRBD1|TRBV12-3/TRBV12-4|14|medium-sized|TRBJ1-2
CASSSGGGWNGYTF
TGTGCCAGCAGTTCGGGAGGGGGCTGGAATGGCTACACCTTC
>TRBD1|TRBV4-1|15|NA|TRBJ1-6
CASSPGQGIASPLHF
TGCGCCAGCAGCCCGGGACAGGGGATTGCTTCACCCCTCCACTTT
>NA|TRBV2|12|many|TRBJ2-3
CASSLHTLSQYF
TGTGCCAGCAGCTTACATACCCTATCGCAGTATTTT
>TRBD1|TRBV7-9|15|many|TRBJ2-3
CASSSTGLPTDTQYF
TGTGCCAGCAGCTCGACAGGGCTCCCCACAGATACGCAGTATTTT
>TRBD2|TRBV7-8|16|many|TRBJ2-3
CASSWNSGRAADTQYF
TGTGCCAGCAGCTGGAACAGCGGGAGGGCTGCAGATACGCAGTATTTT
>NA|TRBV19|15|NA|TRBJ1-5
CASSTTYETWQPQHF
TGTGCCAGTAGTACGACATACGAGACTTGGCAGCCCCAGCATTTT
>TRBD2|TRBV6-4|14|few|TRBJ2-2
CASSDGGETGELFF
TGTGCCAGCAGTGACGGGGGGGAGACCGGGGAGCTGTTTTTT
>NA|TRBV19|13|NA|TRBJ2-7
CASSRGHSYEQYF
TGTGCCAGTAGTAGGGGACACTCCTACGAGCAGTACTTC
>NA|TRBV5-1|15|few|TRBJ1-4
CASSTAGQANEKLFF
TGCGCCAGCAGCACCGCAGGGCAAGCTAATGAAAAACTGTTTTTT
>NA|TRBV20-1|13|few|TRBJ2-3
CSAAIAPRDTQYF
TGCAGTGCGGCCATTGCCCCGAGAGATACGCAGTATTTT
>NA|TRBV24-1|13|many|TRBJ2-7
CATSDTATNEQYF
TGTGCCACCAGTGACACCGCTACTAACGAGCAGTACTTC
>NA|TRBV7-2|13|many|TRBJ2-7
CASSLGRGYEQYF
TGTGCCAGCAGCTTAGGGAGGGGTTACGAGCAGTACTTC
>NA|TRBV12-3/TRBV12-4|15|NA|TRBJ1-1
CASSFGHPMNTEDFF
TGTGCCAGCAGTTTTGGCCACCCTATGAACACTGAAGATTTCTTT
>NA|TRBV24-1|13|NA|TRBJ1-2
CATSDSTDYGYTF
TGTGCCACCAGTGATTCGACAGACTATGGCTACACCTTC
>NA|TRBV7-2|16|many|TRBJ2-5
CASSTQTGTGGETQYF
TGTGCCAGCAGCACCCAGACAGGGACCGGGGGAGAGACCCAGTACTTC
>NA|TRBV10-2|13|NA|TRBJ2-1
CASSDGGYDDQFF
TGCGCCAGCAGTGACGGGGGATATGATGACCAGTTCTTC
>NA|TRBV2|14|many|TRBJ2-2
CASSEALSTGELFF
TGTGCCAGCAGTGAAGCGCTTAGCACCGGGGAGCTGTTTTTT
>TRBD2|TRBV29-1|12|many|TRBJ2-5
CSVVLAGETQYF
TGCAGCGTTGTGCTAGCGGGAGAGACCCAGTACTTC
>TRBD2|TRBV6-1|13|many|TRBJ2-5
CASSRQVAGTRDF
TGTGCCAGCAGTCGACAGGTAGCGGGAACAAGAGACTTC
>NA|TRBV2|15|many|TRBJ2-3
CASSGPGALTDTQYF
TGTGCCAGCAGTGGCCCGGGGGCTCTCACGGATACGCAGTATTTT
>TRBD2|TRBV14|13|NA|TRBJ2-3
CASRLAGIDTQYF
TGTGCCAGCCGCCTAGCGGGAATTGATACGCAGTATTTT
>TRBD1|TRBV6-1|16|few|TRBJ2-1
CASSERYQGASNEQFF
TGTGCCAGCAGTGAAAGGTACCAGGGGGCTAGTAATGAGCAGTTCTTC
>TRBD2|TRBV6-1|15|NA|TRBJ2-5
CASSPGLAVRETQYF
TGTGCCAGCAGCCCGGGACTAGCGGTGCGGGAGACCCAGTACTTC
>NA|TRBV20-1|12|many|TRBJ1-2
CSAIHNNYGYTF
TGCAGTGCTATACACAACAACTATGGCTACACCTTC
>NA|TRBV6-1|15|few|TRBJ2-6
CASGRDLSGANVLTF
TGTGCCAGCGGGCGAGACCTATCTGGGGCCAACGTCCTGACTTTC
>TRBD2|TRBV5-5|15|few|TRBJ2-7
CASSLGGLAVYEQYF
TGTGCCAGCAGCCTGGGAGGACTAGCGGTTTACGAGCAATACTTC
>NA|TRBV7-8|14|few|TRBJ2-1
CASSIMDSDNEQFF
TGTGCCAGCAGCATAATGGACTCCGACAATGAGCAGTTCTTC
>TRBD1|TRBV6-1|13|NA|TRBJ1-6
CAITTGGNSPLHF
TGTGCCATCACGACAGGGGGAAATTCACCCCTCCACTTT
>TRBD2|TRBV20-1|15|NA|TRBJ2-7
CSAGVASGINYEQYF
TGCAGTGCTGGCGTTGCTAGCGGGATTAACTACGAGCAGTACTTC
>NA|TRBV18|14|many|TRBJ1-1
CASSPREMNTEAFF
TGTGCCAGCTCACCACGAGAAATGAACACTGAAGCTTTCTTT
>TRBD2|TRBV20-1|15|many|TRBJ2-1
CSARDLREGYNEQFF
TGCAGTGCTAGAGATCTGCGGGAGGGTTACAATGAGCAGTTCTTC
>NA|TRBV15|13|NA|TRBJ1-1
CATSRGGNTEAFF
TGTGCCACCAGCAGAGGTGGGAACACTGAAGCTTTCTTT
>TRBD1|TRBV11-2|15|NA|TRBJ2-7
CASSLRGGPSGEQYF
TGTGCCAGCAGCTTGAGAGGGGGCCCCAGTGGCGAGCAGTACTTC